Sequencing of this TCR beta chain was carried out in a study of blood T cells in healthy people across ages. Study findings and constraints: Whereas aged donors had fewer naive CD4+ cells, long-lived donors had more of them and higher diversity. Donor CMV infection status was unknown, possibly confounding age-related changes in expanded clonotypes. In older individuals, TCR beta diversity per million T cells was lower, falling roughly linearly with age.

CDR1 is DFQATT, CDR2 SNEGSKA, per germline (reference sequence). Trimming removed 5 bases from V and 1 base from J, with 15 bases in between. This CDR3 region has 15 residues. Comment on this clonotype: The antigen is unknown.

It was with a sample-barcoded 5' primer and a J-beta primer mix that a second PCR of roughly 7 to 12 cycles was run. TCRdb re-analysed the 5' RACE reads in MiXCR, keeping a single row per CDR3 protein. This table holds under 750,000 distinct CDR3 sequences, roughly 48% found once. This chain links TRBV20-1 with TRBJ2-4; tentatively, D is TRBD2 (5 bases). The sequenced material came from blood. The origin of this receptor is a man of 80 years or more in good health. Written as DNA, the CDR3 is TGCAGTGCTGGAGGCTGGATTTCCGCCAAAAACATTCAGTACTTC. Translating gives CSAGGWISAKNIQYF.